This T cell receptor (beta chain) is drawn from a study of blood T cells in healthy people across ages. The donors, healthy Caucasians from Russia, were aged about 6 to 90. Note on this clonotype: Its target is unknown.

Study outcomes and limitations: The study could not conclusively compare naive and antigen-experienced cells, given its unsorted PBMCs.

A second roughly 6 to 12 cycle PCR used barcoded and J-beta primers. TCRdb reprocessed the 5' RACE reads via MiXCR and lists one record per CDR3 protein. The data hold roughly 2 million distinct CDR3 sequences, with about 50% observed a single time. Sequencing was performed on blood. The receptor was isolated from a woman aged 40 to 55 in good health.

The CDR3 DNA sequence: TGTGCCAGCAGCTACCAGACAGGGAAAAATTCACCCCTCCACTTT. Translating it yields CASSYQTGKNSPLHF. The rearrangement links TRBV21-1 to TRBJ1-6; the DNA was not used to check the table's D call, TRBD1. TRBV21-1 is a documented pseudogene. The CDR3 length is 15 residues.